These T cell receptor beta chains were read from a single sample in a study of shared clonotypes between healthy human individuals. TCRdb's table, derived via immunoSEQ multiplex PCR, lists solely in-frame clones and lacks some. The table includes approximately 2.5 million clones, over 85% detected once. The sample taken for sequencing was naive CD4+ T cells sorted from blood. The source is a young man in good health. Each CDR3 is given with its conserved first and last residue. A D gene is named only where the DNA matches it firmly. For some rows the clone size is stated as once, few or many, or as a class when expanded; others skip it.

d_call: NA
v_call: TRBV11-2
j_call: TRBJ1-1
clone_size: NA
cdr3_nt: TGTGCCAGCAGCTTTTGGGGGAACACTGAAGCTTTCTTT
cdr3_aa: CASSFWGNTEAFF

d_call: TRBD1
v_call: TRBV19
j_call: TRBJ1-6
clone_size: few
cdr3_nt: TGTGCCAGTAGCGTGGGACAGGGTCCTCATAATTCACCCCTCCACTTT
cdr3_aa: CASSVGQGPHNSPLHF

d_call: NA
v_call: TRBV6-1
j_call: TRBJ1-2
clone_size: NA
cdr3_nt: TGTGCCAGCAGTCTAGGCGGAGGCTACACCTTC
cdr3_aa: CASSLGGGYTF

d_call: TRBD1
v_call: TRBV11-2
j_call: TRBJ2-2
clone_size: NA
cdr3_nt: TGTGCCAGCAGGTCGTTAATCCGAACAGGGGCCACCGGGGAGCTGTTTTTT
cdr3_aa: CASRSLIRTGATGELFF

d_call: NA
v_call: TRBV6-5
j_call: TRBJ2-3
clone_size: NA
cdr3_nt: TGTGCCAGCAGTGCGGGTAGCACAGATACGCAGTATTTT
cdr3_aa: CASSAGSTDTQYF

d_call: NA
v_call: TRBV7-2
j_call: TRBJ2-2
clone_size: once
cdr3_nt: TGTGCCAGCAGCCTGGGTACAGGATTCGGGGAGCTGTTTTTT
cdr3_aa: CASSLGTGFGELFF

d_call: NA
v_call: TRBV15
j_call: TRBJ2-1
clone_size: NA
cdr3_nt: TGTGCCACCTGCCCCGCGGTCTCGCGGGAGCAGTTCTTC
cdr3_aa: CATCPAVSREQFF

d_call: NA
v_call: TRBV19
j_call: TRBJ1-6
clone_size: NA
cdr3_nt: TGTGCCAGTAGTGGAGGACTGTTCCTTAATTCACCCCTCCACTTT
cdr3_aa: CASSGGLFLNSPLHF

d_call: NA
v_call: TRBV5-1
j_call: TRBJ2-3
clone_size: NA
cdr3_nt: TGCGCCAGCAGCAGAGGGCCCACTCTAACTAGCACAGATACGCAGTATTTT
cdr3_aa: CASSRGPTLTSTDTQYF

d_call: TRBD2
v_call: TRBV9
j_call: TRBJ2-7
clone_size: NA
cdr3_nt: TGTGCCAGCAGCGTACCAGCGGGGGGGCAAAAGACCTACGAGCAGTACTTC
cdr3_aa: CASSVPAGGQKTYEQYF

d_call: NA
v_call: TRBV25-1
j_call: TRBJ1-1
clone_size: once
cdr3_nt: TGTGCCAGCAGAACCAAGATGGAAGCTTTCTTT
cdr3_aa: CASRTKMEAFF

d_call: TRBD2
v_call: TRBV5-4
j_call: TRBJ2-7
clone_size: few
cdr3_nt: TGTGCCAGCAGCTTGGCGGGAGGCGTCGCCTACGAGCAGTACTTC
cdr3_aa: CASSLAGGVAYEQYF

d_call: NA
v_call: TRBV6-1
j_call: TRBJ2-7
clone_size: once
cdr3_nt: TGTGCCAGCAGTGAATTGACCTCCGGGCGGGAGCAGTACTTC
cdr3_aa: CASSELTSGREQYF

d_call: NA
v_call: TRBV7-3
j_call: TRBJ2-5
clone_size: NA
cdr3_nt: TGTGCCAGCAGCCCGGCGGGGGCTTGGGAGACCCAGTACTTC
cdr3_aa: CASSPAGAWETQYF

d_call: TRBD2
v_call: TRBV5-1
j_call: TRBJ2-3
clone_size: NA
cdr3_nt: TGCGCCAGCAGAGGGACTAGCGAGAACACAGATACGCAGTATTTT
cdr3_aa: CASRGTSENTDTQYF

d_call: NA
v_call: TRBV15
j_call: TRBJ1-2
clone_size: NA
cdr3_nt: TGTGCCACCAGCAGAGAGGGTTTCTATGGCTACACCTTC
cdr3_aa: CATSREGFYGYTF

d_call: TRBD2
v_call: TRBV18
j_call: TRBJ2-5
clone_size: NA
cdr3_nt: TGTGCCAGCTCACCACCGACGCTAGCGGGAGAGACCCAGTACTTC
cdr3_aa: CASSPPTLAGETQYF

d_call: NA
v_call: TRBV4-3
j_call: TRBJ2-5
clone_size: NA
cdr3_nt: TGCGCCAGCAGCCAAGATGTTCCGGGGTCGGGGCAAGAGACCCAGTACTTC
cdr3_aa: CASSQDVPGSGQETQYF

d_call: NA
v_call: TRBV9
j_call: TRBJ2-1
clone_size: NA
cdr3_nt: TGTGCCAGCAGCGTCTGGGGAGGCCTCTACAATGAGCAGTTCTTC
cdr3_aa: CASSVWGGLYNEQFF

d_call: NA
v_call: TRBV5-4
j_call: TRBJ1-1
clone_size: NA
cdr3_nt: TGTGCCAGCAGCTTGGGGACTGAAGCTTTCTTT
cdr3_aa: CASSLGTEAFF

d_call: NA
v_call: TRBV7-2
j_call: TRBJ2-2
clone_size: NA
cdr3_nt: TGTGCCAGCAGCTCCCGGGGTAGAGAGAACACCGGGGAGCTGTTTTTT
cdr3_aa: CASSSRGRENTGELFF

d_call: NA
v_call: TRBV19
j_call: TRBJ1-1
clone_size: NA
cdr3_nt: TGTGCCAGTTCAACGGGACCCGGTATCACTGAAGCTTTCTTT
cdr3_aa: CASSTGPGITEAFF

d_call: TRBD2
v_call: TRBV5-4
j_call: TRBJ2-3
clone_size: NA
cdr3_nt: TGTGCCAGCAGTACTCCTAGCGGAACAGATACGCAGTATTTT
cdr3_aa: CASSTPSGTDTQYF

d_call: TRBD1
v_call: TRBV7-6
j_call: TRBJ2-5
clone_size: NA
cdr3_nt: TGTGCCAGCAGCCCCCGGGGACAGGGAGAGACCCAGTACTTC
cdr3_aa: CASSPRGQGETQYF

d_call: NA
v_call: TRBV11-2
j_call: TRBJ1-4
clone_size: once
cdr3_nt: TGTGCCAGCAGCTTAGGAACTGGGGCGTGGGAAAAACTGTTTTTT
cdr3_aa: CASSLGTGAWEKLFF

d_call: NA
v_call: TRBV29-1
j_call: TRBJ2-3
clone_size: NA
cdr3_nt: NA
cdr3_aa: CSVGDRVYGCNGGDTQYF

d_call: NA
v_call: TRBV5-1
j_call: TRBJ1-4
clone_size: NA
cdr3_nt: TGCGCCAGCAGCTTGTGGGGGGAAGGGGAAAAACTGTTTTTT
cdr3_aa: CASSLWGEGEKLFF

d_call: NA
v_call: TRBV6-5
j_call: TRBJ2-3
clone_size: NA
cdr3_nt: TGTGCCAGCAGTTTCGGGCAGCCCGGCACAGATACGCAGTATTTT
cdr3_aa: CASSFGQPGTDTQYF